What follows is one T cell receptor (beta chain) and its context. Antigen: not known. Trimming pared 2 bases from V and 4 bases from J, leaving 12 bases between. CDR1 MDHEN and CDR2 SYDVKM come from the germline V gene. The CDR3 extends over 15 amino acids. TCRdb re-called the reads through MiXCR, storing one row per CDR3 protein. In the table there are about 310,000 distinct CDR3 sequences, just under 25% of which are singletons. The data were obtained in a study of T cell repertoires in cytomegalovirus infection. About the research overall: Evidence of both CMV infection and a matching HLA type came from public TCR beta signatures.

Study results and limitations: Clonotype analysis showed dominance of the ex vivo response by HLA-C-restricted CMV-specific TCR beta clonotypes.

The V and J genes are TRBV28 and TRBJ1-5; D gene uncertain. The input for sequencing was cultured PBMCs, taken from culture after CMV antigen stimulation. The sequence was collected from a human donor in good health (CMV status not recorded). Some clones in this sample may be carry-over from other donors' samples. CDR3 coding DNA: TGTGCCAGCAGTTTAACCCAGACGGTTAATCAGCCCCAGCATTTT. Protein product: CASSLTQTVNQPQHF.